The next 32 T cell receptor beta chains were all read from a single sample in a study of T cells in Graves' hyperthyroidism and ophthalmopathy. Researchers amplified the TCR beta CDR3 regions from RNA transcripts. Researchers ran a first-round RT-PCR on the TCR CDR3 using the HTBI primer set. Via MiXCR, TCRdb re-called the multiplex PCR reads, giving one row per CDR3 protein. The sample lists a few hundred thousand distinct CDR3 sequences, 15% to 19% occurring once. The specimen was blood. These receptors were obtained from a woman aged 18-30 years with Graves' hyperthyroidism.

This clonotype was recorded at least ten times. This rearrangement joins TRBV28 to TRBJ2-1, with a weak D call TRBD2 (6 bases). Germline V gene data show CDR1 as MDHEN and CDR2 as SYDVKM. V was trimmed by 3 bases and J by 7 bases, leaving 13 bases between them. The CDR3 is 14 residues long. This CDR3 is CASSFQPGSNEQFF. CDR3 coding DNA: TGTGCCAGCAGTTTTCAACCCGGGAGTAATGAGCAGTTCTTC. Full variable domain (outside the CDR3, taken from reference TRBV28 and TRBJ2-1): DVKVTQSSRYLVKRTGEKVFLECVQDMDHENMFWYRQDPGLGLRLIYFSYDVKMKEKGDIPEGYSVSREKKERFSLILESASTNQTSMYLCASSFQPGSNEQFFGPGTRLTVL.

This clonotype has at least ten counts. The genes are TRBV12-3 or TRBV12-4 and TRBJ2-1; weak D call: TRBD2 (6 bases). V was trimmed by 6 bases and J by 6 bases, leaving 12 bases between them. The CDR3 length is 13 residues. CDR3 nucleotides: TGTGCCAGCAGACCGGGAGTCTCCAATGAGCAGTTCTTC. It codes for CASRPGVSNEQFF.

There are many counts of this clonotype. The chain joins TRBV5-8 to TRBJ2-3, with 9 bases that match TRBD1. The CDR3 covers 15 residues. With 0 bases clipped from V and 4 bases from J, the junction kept 3 bases outside the gene matches. Germline CDR1 SGHTS, CDR2 YDEGEE. DNA for the CDR3: TGTGCCAGCAGCTTGGGGGACAGGGAGGCAGATACGCAGTATTTT. Its protein is CASSLGDREADTQYF.

This clonotype was seen only a few times. The CDR3: CASSLAGAYNSPLHF. CDR3 bases: TGTGCCAGCAGCTTAGCGGGTGCCTATAATTCACCCCTCCACTTT. The chain links TRBV7-2 to TRBJ1-6; D gene ambiguous. The ends were cut back, 0 bases at V and 2 bases at J, with 5 bases in the middle. CDR3 length: 15 residues. Looked up from germline, CDR1 is SGHTA and CDR2 is FQGNSA.

This clonotype was seen only a few times. The chain combines TRBV29-1 with TRBJ2-7; no reliable D call. This CDR3 is 11 amino acids long. Per germline, CDR1 SQVTM and CDR2 ANQGSEA. V lost 2 bases to trimming and J lost 4 bases, with 6 bases between them. CDR3 in amino acids: CSVEFAYEQYF. CDR3 DNA: TGCAGCGTTGAATTTGCTTACGAGCAGTACTTC.

This clonotype was seen a handful of times. The CDR3 region has the DNA TGCAGCGTCCTAGTTACCTACGAGCAGTACTTC. Protein sequence: CSVLVTYEQYF. The chain employs TRBV29-1 and TRBJ2-7; D ambiguous. From germline, CDR1 is SQVTM and CDR2 ANQGSEA. This CDR3 comprises 11 residues. Trimming pared 6 bases from V and 2 bases from J, leaving 8 bases between.

This clonotype was seen ten or more times. The V and J genes are TRBV7-8 and TRBJ2-5, with 8 bases lining up with TRBD1. CDR1 and CDR2 (germline): SGHVS, FQNEAQ. Losses at the gene ends were 5 bases for V and 5 bases for J; bases not matched to a gene: 13. CDR3 size: 16 residues. The CDR3 DNA reads as TGTGCCAGCAGCCGGCGTAGGGACAGGTGGACGGAGACCCAGTACTTC. Amino acid sequence: CASSRRRDRWTETQYF.

In its sample, this clonotype was seen many times. The chain joins TRBV20-1 to TRBJ2-5; 10 bases map to TRBD2. Per the germline V gene, CDR1 is DFQATT and CDR2 is SNEGSKA (reference sequence). The CDR3 is made up of 15 amino acids. The V and J ends lost 4 bases and 3 bases, in that order; junction bases with no gene match: 8. The CDR3 here is CSANPTSGVKETQYF. In DNA, the CDR3 is TGCAGTGCTAATCCCACTAGCGGGGTTAAAGAGACCCAGTACTTC.

This clonotype was recorded at least ten times. The chain combines TRBV5-6 with TRBJ1-1; 8 positions match TRBD1. Losses at the gene ends were 6 bases for V and 1 base for J; bases not matched to a gene: 11. The CDR3 length is 16 residues. Looked up from germline, CDR1 is SGHDT and CDR2 is YYEEEE. As DNA, the CDR3 is TGTGCCAGCACCGACTCCCCGGGACAGGCGAACACTGAAGCTTTCTTT. Translated, it gives CASTDSPGQANTEAFF.

The chain carries TRBV27 and TRBJ2-2; the D call may be TRBD1 or TRBD2 (5 bases each). The V end lost 8 bases, the J end lost 4 bases, and 14 bases lay between the germline ends. Per germline, CDR1 MNHEY and CDR2 SMNVEV (reference sequence). The CDR3 sequence is 14 residues long. CDR3 sequence (DNA): TGTGCCAGCGCCATCGGGGCCCCCACCGGGGAGCTGTTTTTT. Translating gives CASAIGAPTGELFF.

This clonotype was seen a few times. The chain links TRBV4-2 to TRBJ2-3; D possibly corresponds to TRBD1 (6 bases). The length of the CDR3 is 15 residues. Trimming cost V 0 bases and J 2 bases, with 9 bases left between them. The germline V gene has CDR1 LGHNA and CDR2 YNFKEQ. The DNA of the CDR3 is TGTGCCAGCAGCCAAGAGGACAGCAACACAGATACGCAGTATTTT. Residues: CASSQEDSNTDTQYF.

This chain connects TRBV4-1 to TRBJ2-3; D is unclear. The CDR3 covers 13 residues. Trimming left V 4 bases short and J 4 bases short, with 9 bases between. CDR1 is MGHRA and CDR2 is YSYEKL in the germline V gene. The CDR3 coding sequence is TGCGCCAGCAGCCGAGGCCACCCAGATACGCAGTATTTT. Translated: CASSRGHPDTQYF.

This clonotype appeared a few times. This chain uses TRBV7-6 with TRBJ2-1; TRBD2 aligns across 12 bases. V gave up 5 bases and J gave up 8 bases; unmatched junction bases: 31. The CDR3 runs to 23 residues. The germline gives CDR1 SGHVS, CDR2 FNYEAQ. The CDR3 DNA follows: TGTGCCAGCAGCCCTCCTAGCGGGGGGGCCGTTACGGATCCGACGGCGTTCTGGGATGAGCAGTTCTTC. Residues: CASSPPSGGAVTDPTAFWDEQFF.

Only a few counts were recorded for this clonotype. The rearrangement joins TRBV19 to TRBJ1-5; D is possibly TRBD1 (6 bases). Between the trimmed V and J ends, which lost 7 bases and 7 bases, there was a span of 17 bases. CDR3 size: 14 residues. Germline values: CDR1 LNHDA, CDR2 SQIVND (reference sequence). The CDR3 bases are TGTGCCAGTACCCCCCTGGGCAGGGGCCAGCCCCAGCATTTT. Its translation: CASTPLGRGQPQHF.

The J gene is TRBJ1-4, the V gene TRBV6-1; D gene unclear. V was pared by 2 bases and J by 1 base, with 8 bases between. CDR3 length: 15 residues. In germline, CDR1 is MNHNS, CDR2 SASEGT. The CDR3 is CASSENGRTNEKLFF. The CDR3 DNA reads as TGTGCCAGCAGTGAAAACGGAAGAACTAATGAAAAACTGTTTTTT.

This clonotype was observed a handful of times. The chain uses TRBV19 and TRBJ1-5, with D tentatively TRBD1 (5 bases). Germline-derived CDR1 and CDR2 are LNHDA and SQIVND (reference sequence). Trimming removed 1 base from V and 6 bases from J, with 16 bases in between. This CDR3 has 16 amino acids. The CDR3 DNA sequence: TGTGCCAGTAGTATAGGCCCGAGGTCGGGGGTTCAGCCCCAGCATTTT. It specifies CASSIGPRSGVQPQHF.

J is TRBJ2-6 and V is TRBV14; TRBD1 matches at 7 bases. V lost 3 bases and J lost 4; bases outside the gene matches: 6. Per the germline V gene, CDR1 is SGHDN and CDR2 is FVKESK. This CDR3 is 16 amino acids long. This CDR3 reads CASSHSTGFGANVLTF. The DNA for the CDR3 is TGTGCCAGCAGCCATTCGACAGGGTTCGGGGCCAACGTCCTGACTTTC.

This clonotype was seen a handful of times. The J gene is TRBJ1-6, the V gene TRBV6-2 or TRBV6-3, with a possible D match to TRBD1 (5 bases). V lost 2 bases to trimming and J lost 7 bases, with 9 bases between them. The CDR3 covers 14 residues. Germline lookup yields CDR1 MNHEY and CDR2 SVGEGT. CDR3 DNA sequence: TGTGCCAGCAGTTACCGGGGGGTCAATTCACCCCTCCACTTT. Its protein is CASSYRGVNSPLHF.

This clonotype came up a few times. The gene calls are TRBV7-3 and TRBJ2-5; TRBD1 matches 8 bases. The CDR3 runs 17 residues. Germline lookup yields CDR1 SGHTA and CDR2 FQGTGA. V shed 1 base, J shed 4 bases, and the junction held 11 bases outside the gene matches. CDR3 in DNA: TGTGCCAGCAGCTTAATGGTGCCTTTCAGGGGGCCAGAGACCCAGTACTTC. It specifies CASSLMVPFRGPETQYF.

This chain uses TRBV27 with TRBJ2-1; D is unclear. Trimming took 2 bases from V and 3 from J, leaving 8 bases between them. Germline V gene sequence: CDR1 MNHEY, CDR2 SMNVEV (reference sequence). The CDR3 consists of 14 residues. CDR3 in amino acids: CASSLGPYYNEQFF. CDR3 sequence (DNA): TGTGCCAGCAGTTTAGGTCCTTACTACAATGAGCAGTTCTTC.

This clonotype was seen ten or more times. V gene TRBV9 combines with J gene TRBJ1-1; possibly TRBD1 for D (5 bases). There are 15 residues in the CDR3. Trimming took 0 bases from V and 4 from J, leaving 13 bases between them. Germline CDR1 SGDLS, CDR2 YYNGEE. In DNA, the CDR3 is TGTGCCAGCAGCGTAGATGCAGGGAGAGGCACTGAAGCTTTCTTT. Its translation: CASSVDAGRGTEAFF. Full variable domain (missing parts from reference TRBV9 and TRBJ1-1): DSGVTQTPKHLITATGQRVTLRCSPRSGDLSVYWYQQSLDQGLQFLIQYYNGEERAKGNILERFSAQQFPDLHSELNLSSLELGDSALYFCASSVDAGRGTEAFFGQGTRLTVV.

This clonotype has at least ten counts. The V gene is TRBV7-9, the J gene TRBJ2-1, with D possibly TRBD2 on 5 matching bases. The germline V gene encodes CDR1 SEHNR and CDR2 FQNEAQ (reference sequence). The ends were cut back, 2 bases at V and 4 bases at J, with 12 bases in the middle. The CDR3 extends over 15 amino acids. The CDR3 DNA sequence: TGTGCCAGCAGCTTACTGGACGGGAAATACAATGAGCAGTTCTTC. Its translation: CASSLLDGKYNEQFF.

The chain uses TRBV6-1 and TRBJ2-1; the D is unclear. V was pared by 11 bases and J by 6 bases, with 17 bases between. CDR3 length equals 13 residues. Germline-derived CDR1 and CDR2 are MNHNS and SASEGT. CDR3 loop: CAASPRAPNEQFF. The CDR3 coding sequence is TGTGCCGCCAGCCCCCGGGCCCCCAATGAGCAGTTCTTC.

This clonotype was found many times. The J gene is TRBJ2-7, the V gene TRBV7-3; D is ambiguous. The germline V gene has CDR1 SGHTA and CDR2 FQGTGA. V lost 11 bases, J lost 3 bases, and 17 bases lay in between. The CDR3 runs to 13 residues. As DNA, the CDR3 is TGTGCCCTTACTCCGGGTCCTCTCTACGAGCAGTACTTC. It translates to CALTPGPLYEQYF.

About this clonotype: This clone may be a read error of a much larger clone one base away. This chain uses TRBV5-1 with TRBJ2-1, with 8 bases lining up with TRBD2. The CDR3 has 19 residues. Unmatched junction bases numbered 11, after V lost 0 bases and J lost 0 bases. Germline lookup yields CDR1 SGHRS and CDR2 YFSETQ. CDR3 coding DNA: TGCGCCAGCAGCTTGGTCCGATTGACGGGAGGGGACTCCTACAATGAGCAGTTCTTC. Residues: CASSLVRLTGGDSYNEQFF.

This clonotype was recorded many times. The V gene is TRBV20-1, the J gene TRBJ2-1; 9 bases are a match to TRBD2. Germline V CDR1 and CDR2: DFQATT, SNEGSKA (reference sequence). V lost 2 bases, J lost 12 bases, and 17 bases stayed unmatched. The CDR3 runs to 16 residues. The CDR3 nucleotides read TGCAGTGCTAGAACGGGGGTGTCAGCGGGAGGTTTGGGGCAGTTCTTC. It is translated as CSARTGVSAGGLGQFF.

This clonotype has ten or more counts. The chain uses TRBV5-1 and TRBJ2-3; possible D gene TRBD2, 6 bases. Between the trimmed V and J ends, which lost 3 bases and 3 bases, there was a span of 8 bases. Germline lookup yields CDR1 SGHRS and CDR2 YFSETQ. CDR3 size: 13 residues. This CDR3 reads CASSYRETDTQYF. As DNA, the CDR3 is TGCGCCAGCAGCTATCGGGAGACAGATACGCAGTATTTT.

This clonotype was seen at least ten times. The rearrangement uses TRBV2 and TRBJ2-1, with no clear D. CDR1 SNHLY and CDR2 FYNNEI come from the germline V gene. This CDR3 comprises 15 residues. The ends were cut back, 3 bases at V and 0 bases at J, with 9 bases in the middle. CDR3 DNA: TGTGCCAGCAGTGACCACTCGGGCTCCTACAATGAGCAGTTCTTC. Protein sequence: CASSDHSGSYNEQFF.

This clonotype was seen ten or more times. The V gene is TRBV20-1, the J gene TRBJ1-2; D gene ambiguous. CDR3 length equals 10 residues. Between the trimmed V and J ends, which lost 5 bases and 7 bases, there was a span of 8 bases. Germline CDR1 reads DFQATT; CDR2 reads SNEGSKA (reference sequence). The CDR3 loop reads CSAALPGYTF. The CDR3 region has the DNA TGCAGTGCTGCCCTCCCTGGCTACACCTTC.

The rearrangement uses TRBV19 and TRBJ1-1, with 9 bases identical to TRBD1. Trimming took 4 bases from V and 0 from J; bases not matched to a gene: 6. From germline, CDR1 is LNHDA and CDR2 SQIVND (reference sequence). The CDR3 has 16 residues. The CDR3 spells CASSRGGQGMNTEAFF. CDR3 in DNA: TGTGCCAGTAGTAGGGGCGGACAGGGGATGAACACTGAAGCTTTCTTT.

On this clonotype itself: Germline is not matched at one junction end, which may reflect a read error. V is TRBV12-3 or TRBV12-4 and J is TRBJ2-5; TRBD1 or TRBD2 may be the D gene (6 bases each). This CDR3 is 17 amino acids long. CDR3 sequence (DNA): TGTGCCAGCAGTTTAGACGCCCGAGGGGGGATAGAAGAGGCCCAGTACTTC. The encoded protein is CASSLDARGGIEEAQYF.

In its sample, this clonotype was seen many times. The genes are TRBV28 and TRBJ1-1, with D uncertain. Trimming stripped 4 bases from V and 5 bases from J, with 14 bases between. CDR3 length: 14 residues. Germline V CDR1 and CDR2: MDHEN, SYDVKM. The CDR3 reads CASSSLRLWTEAFF. CDR3 coding DNA: TGTGCCAGCAGTTCCTTGCGGCTGTGGACTGAAGCTTTCTTT.